Below, one T cell receptor (beta chain) is given with its context. This sample is drawn from a study of blood T cell repertoires in COVID-19. On the study more broadly: In each case, the material was cDNA or gDNA derived from T cells, B-cell-depleted T cells, or PBMCs.

The authors' processing: Nucleated cell number was recorded as an estimate derived from reference gene primer amplification. The protocol was immunoSEQ multiplex PCR, while the TCRdb copy is restricted to in-frame clones and leaves out a portion. The V and J calls and clone size are taken from that table; D and trimming were inferred from the DNA. The repertoire holds under 350,000 clones, 85% seen once, with 13% in the top ten. This TCR was sampled from a human donor in a cohort sampled during active COVID-19. Sequenced sample: peripheral blood.

The chain's CDR3 is CASSQQPPGVLFTDTQYF. CDR3 sequence (DNA): TGTGCCAGCAGCCAGCAACCCCCGGGAGTCCTCTTCACAGATACGCAGTATTTT. V is TRBV3-1 (or the pseudogene TRBV3-2) and J is TRBJ2-3; D is perhaps TRBD2 (6 bases). From germline, CDR1 is LGHDT and CDR2 YNNKEL (reference sequence). The V end was cut by 3 bases, the J end by 2 bases, with 21 bases between. The CDR3 has 18 amino acids.